A selection of T cell receptor beta chains follows, all from one sample in a study of blood T cells in healthy people across ages. From the 5' RACE reads, TCRdb called clonotypes with MiXCR, one entry per CDR3 protein. The sample shows approximately 780,000 distinct CDR3 sequences, around 25% of them seen only once. This sample also appeared in a second study, on T cells of mothers and their children.

The sequencing input was blood. The receptors stem from a boy aged 5-17 years in good health. The CDR3 runs from the conserved cysteine through the conserved F or W. A D gene is named only where the DNA matches it firmly. Clone size is shown for a subset of rows, as once, few, many or a class of expanded clone.

v_call: TRBV2; d_call: TRBD1; clone_size: -; j_call: TRBJ2-5; cdr3_aa: CVSNSGQGAWETQYF; cdr3_nt: TGTGTCAGCAACTCCGGACAGGGGGCGTGGGAGACCCAGTACTTC
v_call: TRBV7-3; d_call: -; clone_size: few; j_call: TRBJ1-1; cdr3_aa: CASSPGGGRPTEAFF; cdr3_nt: TGTGCCAGCAGCCCCGGGGGGGGAAGGCCTACTGAAGCTTTCTTT
v_call: TRBV5-1; d_call: -; clone_size: few; j_call: TRBJ2-7; cdr3_aa: CASSRGQGGTQSYEQYF; cdr3_nt: TGCGCCAGCAGCCGCGGACAGGGAGGGACCCAGTCCTACGAGCAGTACTTC
v_call: TRBV11-2; d_call: -; clone_size: few; j_call: TRBJ1-1; cdr3_aa: CASNRPGGINTEAFF; cdr3_nt: TGTGCCAGCAACCGCCCTGGAGGGATCAACACTGAAGCTTTCTTT
v_call: TRBV29-1; d_call: -; clone_size: -; j_call: TRBJ1-2; cdr3_aa: CSVEQTPYGYTF; cdr3_nt: TGCAGCGTTGAACAGACACCGTATGGCTACACCTTC
v_call: TRBV3-1; d_call: -; clone_size: -; j_call: TRBJ2-7; cdr3_aa: CASSQVMNALTEQYF; cdr3_nt: TGTGCCAGCAGCCAAGTCATGAATGCATTGACCGAGCAGTACTTC
v_call: TRBV12-3/TRBV12-4; d_call: -; clone_size: -; j_call: TRBJ2-5; cdr3_aa: CASSLAASQETQYF; cdr3_nt: TGTGCCAGCAGTTTAGCTGCCAGCCAAGAGACCCAGTACTTC
v_call: TRBV7-9; d_call: TRBD1; clone_size: -; j_call: TRBJ2-3; cdr3_aa: CASRHGTGVADTQYF; cdr3_nt: TGTGCCAGCAGGCATGGGACAGGGGTTGCAGATACGCAGTATTTT
v_call: TRBV5-1; d_call: -; clone_size: -; j_call: TRBJ2-7; cdr3_aa: CASSLAWGDHRYEQYF; cdr3_nt: TGCGCCAGCAGCTTGGCTTGGGGGGACCATCGGTACGAGCAGTACTTC
v_call: TRBV5-1; d_call: -; clone_size: few; j_call: TRBJ2-7; cdr3_aa: CASSPDNYYEQYF; cdr3_nt: TGCGCCAGCAGCCCCGACAACTACTACGAGCAGTACTTC
v_call: TRBV6-1; d_call: -; clone_size: few; j_call: TRBJ2-5; cdr3_aa: CASRTGPQGTQRETQYF; cdr3_nt: TGTGCCAGCAGGACTGGGCCACAGGGAACGCAAAGAGAGACCCAGTACTTC
v_call: TRBV6-5; d_call: -; clone_size: -; j_call: TRBJ1-1; cdr3_aa: CASRQGPDTEAFF; cdr3_nt: TGTGCCAGCAGACAGGGTCCGGATACTGAAGCTTTCTTT
v_call: TRBV12-3/TRBV12-4; d_call: -; clone_size: few; j_call: TRBJ1-5; cdr3_aa: CASSLGGFLRNQPQHF; cdr3_nt: TGTGCCAGCAGTTTAGGGGGTTTTTTGCGGAATCAGCCCCAGCATTTT
v_call: TRBV6-5; d_call: TRBD2; clone_size: -; j_call: TRBJ2-5; cdr3_aa: CASSYVASGGQETQYF; cdr3_nt: TGTGCCAGCAGTTACGTAGCTAGCGGGGGCCAAGAGACCCAGTACTTC
v_call: TRBV19; d_call: TRBD1; clone_size: few; j_call: TRBJ1-3; cdr3_aa: CASSAGTGGITRNTIYF; cdr3_nt: TGTGCCAGTAGTGCGGGGACAGGGGGCATCACCCGGAACACCATATATTTT
v_call: TRBV9; d_call: -; clone_size: few; j_call: TRBJ1-4; cdr3_aa: CASSVAGGTGVNEKLFF; cdr3_nt: TGTGCCAGCAGCGTGGCTGGAGGGACCGGTGTTAATGAAAAACTGTTTTTT
v_call: TRBV19; d_call: TRBD1; clone_size: once; j_call: TRBJ2-1; cdr3_aa: CASSILGQYNEQFF; cdr3_nt: TGTGCCAGTAGTATACTGGGACAGTACAATGAGCAGTTCTTC
v_call: TRBV6-5; d_call: -; clone_size: few; j_call: TRBJ2-3; cdr3_aa: CASTETGTSQGFRHAYF; cdr3_nt: TGTGCCAGCACCGAAACGGGGACATCGCAAGGGTTCCGGCATGCGTATTTT
v_call: TRBV21-1; d_call: -; clone_size: -; j_call: TRBJ2-5; cdr3_aa: CASSKARTSGSRGETQYF; cdr3_nt: TGTGCCAGCAGCAAAGCGCGGACTAGCGGGAGTAGGGGAGAGACCCAGTACTTC
v_call: TRBV12-3/TRBV12-4; d_call: -; clone_size: -; j_call: TRBJ1-2; cdr3_aa: CASYQADSYGYTF; cdr3_nt: TGTGCCAGCTACCAGGCAGATTCTTATGGCTACACCTTC
v_call: TRBV2; d_call: TRBD1; clone_size: -; j_call: TRBJ1-5; cdr3_aa: CASRGDRGSGQPQHF; cdr3_nt: TGTGCCAGCAGGGGGGACAGGGGGTCAGGACAGCCCCAGCATTTT
v_call: TRBV7-4; d_call: -; clone_size: -; j_call: TRBJ1-3; cdr3_aa: CASSPRAMGLTSGNTIYF; cdr3_nt: TGTGCCAGCAGCCCCAGAGCTATGGGACTTACCTCTGGAAACACCATATATTTT
v_call: TRBV11-1; d_call: -; clone_size: -; j_call: TRBJ2-7; cdr3_aa: CASSQGRTFYEQYF; cdr3_nt: TGTGCCAGCAGCCAGGGCCGTACCTTCTACGAGCAGTACTTC
v_call: TRBV6-5; d_call: -; clone_size: many; j_call: TRBJ2-7; cdr3_aa: CASTNSYEQYF; cdr3_nt: TGTGCCAGCACTAACTCCTACGAGCAGTACTTC
v_call: TRBV11-2; d_call: TRBD1; clone_size: -; j_call: TRBJ2-1; cdr3_aa: CASSLADRGRDEQFF; cdr3_nt: TGTGCCAGCAGCTTAGCTGACAGGGGGCGAGATGAGCAGTTCTTC
v_call: TRBV5-1; d_call: -; clone_size: -; j_call: TRBJ2-1; cdr3_aa: CASSYYGGLGGNEQFF; cdr3_nt: TGCGCCAGCAGCTATTATGGGGGGTTAGGAGGCAATGAGCAGTTCTTC
v_call: TRBV4-1; d_call: -; clone_size: once; j_call: TRBJ1-4; cdr3_aa: CASSQLGTAGPNEKLFF; cdr3_nt: TGCGCCAGCAGCCAATTGGGAACGGCAGGACCTAATGAAAAACTGTTTTTT
v_call: TRBV28; d_call: -; clone_size: -; j_call: TRBJ1-2; cdr3_aa: CASSLKAGNGYTF; cdr3_nt: TGTGCCAGCAGTTTAAAGGCAGGGAATGGCTACACCTTC
v_call: TRBV12-3/TRBV12-4; d_call: TRBD2; clone_size: few; j_call: TRBJ2-5; cdr3_aa: CASSWGGYRGETQYF; cdr3_nt: TGTGCCAGCAGTTGGGGGGGGTACCGGGGAGAGACCCAGTACTTC
v_call: TRBV20-1; d_call: -; clone_size: -; j_call: TRBJ2-5; cdr3_aa: CSARSYFQETQYF; cdr3_nt: TGCAGTGCTCGAAGCTACTTCCAAGAGACCCAGTACTTC
v_call: TRBV5-1; d_call: TRBD2; clone_size: -; j_call: TRBJ2-1; cdr3_aa: CASSPGSSGGKQFF; cdr3_nt: TGCGCCAGCAGCCCAGGCTCTAGCGGGGGGAAGCAGTTCTTC
v_call: TRBV9; d_call: -; clone_size: -; j_call: TRBJ2-4; cdr3_aa: CASSPGGGNIQYF; cdr3_nt: TGTGCCAGCAGCCCAGGGGGGGGAAACATTCAGTACTTC
v_call: TRBV12-3/TRBV12-4; d_call: -; clone_size: -; j_call: TRBJ2-1; cdr3_aa: CASRSGDGSSYNEQFF; cdr3_nt: TGTGCCAGCAGATCTGGGGACGGAAGCTCCTACAATGAGCAGTTCTTC
v_call: TRBV19; d_call: TRBD2; clone_size: few; j_call: TRBJ2-1; cdr3_aa: CASSIVSGGSEQFF; cdr3_nt: TGTGCCAGTAGTATCGTTAGCGGGGGTAGTGAGCAGTTCTTC
v_call: TRBV5-1; d_call: -; clone_size: -; j_call: TRBJ2-3; cdr3_aa: CASSLGLITSTDTQYF; cdr3_nt: TGCGCCAGCAGCTTGGGGTTAATTACTAGCACAGATACGCAGTATTTT
v_call: TRBV19; d_call: -; clone_size: few; j_call: TRBJ2-6; cdr3_aa: CASRTWRAGANVLTF; cdr3_nt: TGTGCCAGTAGAACTTGGAGGGCGGGGGCCAACGTCCTGACTTTC
v_call: TRBV24-1; d_call: TRBD1; clone_size: -; j_call: TRBJ2-1; cdr3_aa: CATSDTGQDYNEQFF; cdr3_nt: TGTGCCACCAGTGATACGGGACAGGACTACAATGAGCAGTTCTTC
v_call: TRBV3-1; d_call: TRBD1; clone_size: -; j_call: TRBJ2-7; cdr3_aa: CASSHEGQGVYEQYF; cdr3_nt: TGTGCCAGCAGCCATGAAGGACAGGGAGTCTACGAGCAGTACTTC
v_call: TRBV5-1; d_call: TRBD1; clone_size: -; j_call: TRBJ2-6; cdr3_aa: CASSPGQVISGANVLTF; cdr3_nt: TGCGCCAGCAGCCCCGGACAGGTTATTTCTGGGGCCAACGTCCTGACTTTC
v_call: TRBV6-1; d_call: TRBD1; clone_size: few; j_call: TRBJ2-7; cdr3_aa: CASTRTGRTYEQYF; cdr3_nt: TGTGCCAGCACCCGGACAGGGCGGACCTACGAGCAGTACTTC
v_call: TRBV3-1; d_call: -; clone_size: -; j_call: TRBJ2-7; cdr3_aa: CASSHGPFSREQYF; cdr3_nt: TGTGCCAGCAGCCACGGCCCTTTTTCGAGGGAGCAGTACTTC
v_call: TRBV3-1; d_call: TRBD1; clone_size: few; j_call: TRBJ2-1; cdr3_aa: CASSQADREWLF; cdr3_nt: TGTGCCAGCAGCCAGGCCGACAGGGAGTGGCTCTTC
v_call: TRBV7-2; d_call: TRBD2; clone_size: few; j_call: TRBJ2-2; cdr3_aa: CASSPLTSGIGVGELFF; cdr3_nt: TGTGCCAGCAGCCCGTTGACTAGCGGGATAGGGGTCGGGGAGCTGTTTTTT
v_call: TRBV7-8; d_call: -; clone_size: few; j_call: TRBJ1-1; cdr3_aa: CASSLVGAGTEAFF; cdr3_nt: TGTGCCAGCAGCTTAGTAGGCGCGGGGACTGAAGCTTTCTTT